These 19 T cell receptor beta chains originate from one sample sequenced in a study of blood T cells in healthy people across ages (dated by TCRdb to between 2015 and 2017). The library was generated by 5' RACE. The sequencer listed for this sample is Illumina HiSeq 2500. A second about 7 to 11 cycle PCR used a sample-barcoded 5' primer and a J-beta primer mix. The public reads were run again by TCRdb, first through fastp at Q25 and then through MiXCR, and only productive beta chains were kept. Identical CDR3 protein sequences are pooled into one entry, listed with their most common genes and DNA. The sample table records some 640,000 distinct CDR3 sequences; around 49% of these occur just once. Of the sample, approximately 32% is held by the ten largest clones. Sequencing used blood. The receptors come from an older woman in good health.

V usage is TRBV5-5 and J usage is TRBJ2-3; 10 nucleotides match TRBD2. Germline V gene sequence: CDR1 SGHKS, CDR2 YYEKEE (reference sequence). V shed 1 base and J 2 bases; nucleotides not matched to a gene: 10. This CDR3 region has 18 residues. The CDR3 here is CASSLWGDSGRPTDTQYF. The CDR3 nucleotides are TGTGCCAGCAGCTTGTGGGGGGATAGCGGGAGGCCCACAGATACGCAGTATTTT.

The CDR3 here is CASSPRSAGMAETQYF. The CDR3 DNA reads TGTGCCAGCAGTCCCCGGTCGGCAGGGATGGCGGAGACCCAGTACTTC. V is TRBV6-5 and J is TRBJ2-7, with D possibly matching TRBD1 (5 bases). With the DNA end fitting TRBJ2-5 better, the J assignment may be wrong. Germline V lookup: CDR1 MNHEY, CDR2 SVGAGI. CDR3 size: 16 residues.

The chain uses TRBV6-2 or TRBV6-3 and TRBJ2-3; D possibly uses TRBD1 or TRBD2 (8 bases each). The CDR3 is made up of 18 amino acids. V lost 5 bases to trimming and J lost 2 bases, with 23 bases between them. Germline V gene sequence: CDR1 MNHEY, CDR2 SVGEGT. In nucleotides, the CDR3 is TGTGCCAGCAGTACCACCCGGGGGGGACAGGCGGCCACAGATACGCAGTATTTT. This sequence encodes CASSTTRGGQAATDTQYF.

This clonotype was counted only a few times. The genes are TRBV25-1 and TRBJ2-7, with unresolved D. CDR3 length equals 13 residues. V was clipped by 6 bases and J by 3 bases, with 12 bases between them. CDR1 and CDR2 from the germline V gene are MGHDK and SYGVNS. The DNA for the CDR3 is TGTGCCAGCAGCGCCGCCGGGCGCTACGAGCAGTACTTC. Protein sequence: CASSAAGRYEQYF.

To note about this clonotype: Relative to the germline gene, one junction end is altered; a read error may explain this. The gene calls are TRBV15 and TRBJ2-7; 8 nucleotides agree with TRBD1. The CDR3 has 15 amino acids. Germline loops: CDR1 LNHNV, CDR2 YYDKDF (reference sequence). CDR3 sequence (DNA): TGCGCCACCAACAGAGCAAGCAGGGGGCTTGACGAGCAGTACTTC. Residues: CATNRASRGLDEQYF.

There are a few counts of this clonotype. CDR3 bases: TGCGCCAGCGAGAGGGCCGCGGCAAGCACAGATACGCAGTATTTT. It yields the protein CASERAAASTDTQYF. The chain combines TRBV5-1 with TRBJ2-3; possible D gene TRBD2, 5 bases. CDR1 is SGHRS, CDR2 YFSETQ, per germline. This CDR3 spans 15 amino acids. Between the trimmed V and J ends, which lost 7 bases and 0 bases, there was a span of 15 bases.

V and J are TRBV28 and TRBJ1-1; 7 bases match TRBD1. The CDR3 has 12 amino acids. The V and J ends lost 7 bases and 7 bases, in that order; junction bases with no gene match: 6. The germline V gene has CDR1 MDHEN and CDR2 SYDVKM. CDR3 in amino acids: CASNPQGCEAFF. CDR3 coding DNA: TGTGCCAGCAATCCACAGGGGTGTGAAGCTTTCTTT.

A few counts support this clonotype. This chain connects TRBV7-2 to TRBJ2-7, with 7 bases aligning to TRBD2. This CDR3 spans 15 amino acids. Trimming removed 1 base from V and 8 bases from J; junction bases left unmatched: 11. Germline CDR1 SGHTA, CDR2 FQGNSA. The CDR3 region is CASSLVGGTATKQYF. CDR3 DNA sequence: TGTGCCAGCAGCTTAGTGGGGGGGACTGCTACGAAGCAGTACTTC.

V is TRBV5-1 and J is TRBJ2-3, with 7 nucleotides matching TRBD1. V shed 1 base and J 4 bases; nucleotides not matched to a gene: 6. The CDR3 contains 15 residues. Germline V CDR1 and CDR2: SGHRS, YFSETQ. The CDR3 here is CASSLPTGTADTQYF. Here the CDR3 DNA reads TGCGCCAGCAGCTTGCCAACAGGGACAGCAGATACGCAGTATTTT. Combining the CDR3 with reference TRBV5-1 and TRBJ2-3 gives the whole variable domain KAGVTQTPRYLIKTRGQQVTLSCSPISGHRSVSWYQQTPGQGLQFLFEYFSETQRNKGNFPGRFSGRQFSNSRSEMNVSTLELGDSALYLCASSLPTGTADTQYFGPGTRLTVL.

J is TRBJ2-7 and V is TRBV30; D is undetermined. The V and J ends lost 3 bases and 4 bases respectively, with 10 bases between them. This CDR3 has 12 amino acids. Germline V CDR1 and CDR2: GTSNPN, SVGIG (reference sequence). CDR3 DNA: TGTGCCTGGAGCCGTGGCCTATACGAGCAGTACTTC. Protein product: CAWSRGLYEQYF.

This clonotype showed up many times. The V call is TRBV20-1, the J call TRBJ1-6; D not resolved. Trimming left V 0 bases short and J 6 bases short, with 15 bases between. CDR3 length: 16 amino acids. In germline, CDR1 is DFQATT, CDR2 SNEGSKA (reference sequence). The CDR3 loop reads CSARDFPSSINSPLHF. The CDR3 nucleotides are TGCAGTGCTAGAGATTTTCCTTCATCGATTAATTCACCCCTCCACTTT.

This sequence joins TRBV20-1 and TRBJ1-2, with 7 bases identical to TRBD1. This CDR3 spans 13 amino acids. CDR1 and CDR2 (germline): DFQATT, SNEGSKA (reference sequence). V lost 5 bases to trimming and J lost 3 bases; unmatched junction nucleotides: 6. As DNA, the CDR3 is TGCAGTGCTTATCACGGGACAGACTATGGCTACACCTTC. It specifies CSAYHGTDYGYTF.

This clonotype came up a few times. The germline gene is not matched at one end of the junction; a read error may be the cause. The chain links TRBV18 to TRBJ2-5; D is unresolved. The DNA end is more similar to TRBJ2-4, so the J call may be wrong. This CDR3 is 12 amino acids long. Germline CDR1 and CDR2: KGHSH and LQKENI. CDR3 sequence (DNA): TGTGCCAGCTCACCAGACAAAAGCATTCAGTACTTC. It is translated as CASSPDKSIQYF.

The chain carries TRBV27 and TRBJ2-7; 7 positions match TRBD1. CDR1 MNHEY and CDR2 SMNVEV come from the germline V gene (reference sequence). The CDR3 covers 15 residues. J gave up 1 base and V 8 bases, and 11 bases lay outside the gene matches. CDR3 in DNA: TGTGCCAGCGGACTCATTCCGGGACAGTCCTACGAGCAGTACTTC. Translation: CASGLIPGQSYEQYF.

This clonotype was picked up a small number of times. The rearrangement joins TRBV7-8 to TRBJ2-5; D is ambiguous. V lost 7 bases to trimming and J lost 2 bases, with 5 bases between them. The CDR3 covers 11 residues. The germline V gene encodes CDR1 SGHVS and CDR2 FQNEAQ. The CDR3 region is CASTFQETQYF. Here the CDR3 DNA reads TGTGCCAGCACCTTTCAAGAGACCCAGTACTTC.

Written as DNA, the CDR3 is TGTGCCAGCGGCCCCCCGGGCCTTATGAACAATGAGCAGTTCTTC. Translated: CASGPPGLMNNEQFF. The chain recombines TRBV2 with TRBJ2-1; D is undetermined. Germline V gives CDR1 SNHLY, CDR2 FYNNEI. Trimming stripped 8 bases from V and 5 bases from J, with 19 bases between. This CDR3 is 15 amino acids long.

This clonotype was counted at least ten times. This chain uses TRBV28 with TRBJ2-4; TRBD2 matches at 8 bases. This CDR3 region has 15 residues. V lost 5 bases to trimming and J lost 5 bases; unmatched junction nucleotides: 8. Per the germline V gene, CDR1 is MDHEN and CDR2 is SYDVKM. The CDR3 sequence is CASSVGRDPQNIQYF. CDR3 nucleotides: TGTGCCAGCAGTGTCGGGAGGGATCCCCAAAACATTCAGTACTTC.

The chain combines TRBV5-4 with TRBJ2-2; TRBD1 is a possible D gene (6 bases). Germline loops: CDR1 SGHNT, CDR2 YYREEE (reference sequence). The CDR3 totals 14 residues. Trimming cost V 4 bases and J 7 bases, with 14 bases left between them. CDR3 region: CASSQDRSIGELFF. In DNA, the CDR3 is TGTGCCAGCAGCCAGGACAGATCTATCGGGGAGCTGTTTTTT.

The chain links TRBV7-3 to TRBJ2-1; D is possibly TRBD2 (5 bases). V was clipped by 6 bases and J by 2 bases, with 17 bases between them. CDR3 length equals 16 residues. Germline V lookup: CDR1 SGHTA, CDR2 FQGTGA. The CDR3 region has the DNA TGTGCCAGCAGTCCTAAGGTCGGGGAACCCTACAATGAGCAGTTCTTC. Amino acid sequence: CASSPKVGEPYNEQFF.